Described below is a single TCR beta chain sequence and its context. The antigen is not known. Generated by immunoSEQ multiplex PCR, the TCRdb table keeps only in-frame clones and is missing some. The sample records around 100,000 clones, roughly 89% being singletons. Germline V gene lookup returns CDR1 ENHRY and CDR2 SYGVKD. CDR3 length: 15 amino acids. Trimming took 0 bases from V and 0 from J, leaving 6 bases between them. Patients who had autoimmune disease history or got systemic immunosuppression were left out. The source of the sample is a study of OX40 agonist ivuxolimab in advanced cancers. Turning to the study itself: Partial response was recorded in three patients: one hepatocellular carcinoma and two cutaneous melanoma cases.

Study results and caveats: Doses of 0.1 to 3.0 mg/kg were accompanied by clonal expansion of CD4+ and CD8+ blood T cells by week 6.

The receptor comes from an adult with an advanced solid tumor such as melanoma, head and neck, liver or kidney cancer. The sample here was CD4+ or CD8+ T cells sorted from blood, taken in a trial of the OX40 agonist ivuxolimab. The rearrangement uses TRBV10-3 and TRBJ1-3; D uncertain. CDR3 residues: CAISESTVSGNTIYF. The CDR3 DNA follows: TGTGCCATCAGTGAGTCGACGGTCTCTGGAAACACCATATATTTT.